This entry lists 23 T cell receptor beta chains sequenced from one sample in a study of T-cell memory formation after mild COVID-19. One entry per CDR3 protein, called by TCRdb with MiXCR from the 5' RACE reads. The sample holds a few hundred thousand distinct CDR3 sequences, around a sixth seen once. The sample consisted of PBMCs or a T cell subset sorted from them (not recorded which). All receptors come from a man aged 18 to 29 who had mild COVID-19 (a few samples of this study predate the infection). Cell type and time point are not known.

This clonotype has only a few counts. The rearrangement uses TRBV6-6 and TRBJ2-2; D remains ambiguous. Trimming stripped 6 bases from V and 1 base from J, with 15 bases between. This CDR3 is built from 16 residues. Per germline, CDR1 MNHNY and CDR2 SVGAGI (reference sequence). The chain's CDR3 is CASSQRGGVNTGELFF. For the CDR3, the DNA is TGTGCCAGCAGCCAGCGCGGTGGGGTGAACACCGGGGAGCTGTTTTTT.

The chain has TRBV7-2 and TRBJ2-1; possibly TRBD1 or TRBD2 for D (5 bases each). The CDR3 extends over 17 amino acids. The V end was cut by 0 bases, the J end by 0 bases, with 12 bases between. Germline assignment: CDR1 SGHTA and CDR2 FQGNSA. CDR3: CASSLAPGLRSYNEQFF. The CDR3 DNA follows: TGTGCCAGCAGCTTAGCGCCGGGGCTACGCTCCTACAATGAGCAGTTCTTC.

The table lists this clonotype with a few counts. CDR3 nucleotide sequence: TGCAGTGCTACTACCGGGGCCACCTACGAGCAGTACTTC. Translation gives CSATTGATYEQYF. The gene calls are TRBV20-1 and TRBJ2-7, with D possibly being TRBD1 or TRBD2 (5 bases each). The germline gives CDR1 DFQATT, CDR2 SNEGSKA (reference sequence). The CDR3 is 13 residues long. The V and J ends lost 4 bases and 2 bases respectively, with 12 bases between them.

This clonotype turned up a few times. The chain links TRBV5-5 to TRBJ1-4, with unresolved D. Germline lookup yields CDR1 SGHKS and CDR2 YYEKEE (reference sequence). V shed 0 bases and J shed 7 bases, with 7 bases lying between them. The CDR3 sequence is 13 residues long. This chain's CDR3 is CASSLAAGEKLFF. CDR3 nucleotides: TGTGCCAGCAGCTTGGCCGCGGGTGAAAAACTGTTTTTT.

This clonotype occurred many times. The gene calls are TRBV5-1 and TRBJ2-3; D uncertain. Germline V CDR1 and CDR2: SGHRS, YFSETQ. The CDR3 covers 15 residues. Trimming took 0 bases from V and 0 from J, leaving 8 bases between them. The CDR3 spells CASSLAGASTDTQYF. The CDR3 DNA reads TGCGCCAGCAGCTTGGCCGGTGCTAGCACAGATACGCAGTATTTT.

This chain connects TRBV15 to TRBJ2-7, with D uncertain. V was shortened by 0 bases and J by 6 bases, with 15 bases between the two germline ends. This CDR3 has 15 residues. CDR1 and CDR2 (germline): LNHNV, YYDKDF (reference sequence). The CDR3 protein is CATSRDLLSSSEQYV. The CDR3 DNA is TGTGCCACCAGCAGAGACCTTCTCTCGTCTTCCGAGCAGTACGTC.

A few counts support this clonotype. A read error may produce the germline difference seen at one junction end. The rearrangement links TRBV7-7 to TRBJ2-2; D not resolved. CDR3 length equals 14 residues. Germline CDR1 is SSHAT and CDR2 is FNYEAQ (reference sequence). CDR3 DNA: TGTGCTAGCAGCTTAGAGGCTTTCGGCGGGGAGCTGTTTTTT. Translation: CASSLEAFGGELFF.

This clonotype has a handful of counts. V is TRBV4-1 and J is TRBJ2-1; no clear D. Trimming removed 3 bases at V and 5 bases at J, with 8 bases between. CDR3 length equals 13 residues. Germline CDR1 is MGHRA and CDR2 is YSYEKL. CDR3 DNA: TGCGCCAGCAGCCAGGGGAAGAACAATGAGCAGTTCTTC. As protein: CASSQGKNNEQFF.

CDR3 sequence (DNA): TGTGCCAGCAGCTTAGCCCCCAGCGGGGGCCCCGGGGATACGCAGTATTTT. Protein sequence: CASSLAPSGGPGDTQYF. The chain combines TRBV7-2 with TRBJ2-3; TRBD2 matches at 8 bases. CDR1 SGHTA and CDR2 FQGNSA come from the germline V gene. The CDR3 contains 17 residues. With 0 bases clipped from V and 6 bases from J, the junction kept 11 bases outside the gene matches.

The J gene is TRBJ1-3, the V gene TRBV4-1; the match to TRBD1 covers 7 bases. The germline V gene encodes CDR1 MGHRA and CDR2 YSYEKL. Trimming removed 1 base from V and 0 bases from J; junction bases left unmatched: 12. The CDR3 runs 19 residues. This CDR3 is CASSQVRQPGQYSGNTIYF. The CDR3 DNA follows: TGCGCCAGCAGCCAAGTACGTCAGCCGGGACAGTACTCTGGAAACACCATATATTTT.

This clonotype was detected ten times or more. The DNA for the CDR3 is TGCGCCAGCAGCTTCACCCAAGAGACCCAGTACTTC. Its protein product is CASSFTQETQYF. The chain combines TRBV5-1 with TRBJ2-5; D unresolved. The CDR3 extends over 12 amino acids. Trimming shortened V by 2 bases and J by 1 base, and 3 bases separated the two germline ends. The germline V gene encodes CDR1 SGHRS and CDR2 YFSETQ.

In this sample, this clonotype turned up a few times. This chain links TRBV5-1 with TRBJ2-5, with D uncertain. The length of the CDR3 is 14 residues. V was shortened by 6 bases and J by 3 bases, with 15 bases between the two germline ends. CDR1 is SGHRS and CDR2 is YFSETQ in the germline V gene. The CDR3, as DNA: TGCGCCAGCACCTCCGCCGTTTCCGAAGAGACCCAGTACTTC. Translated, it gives CASTSAVSEETQYF. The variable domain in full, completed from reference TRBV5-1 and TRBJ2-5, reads KAGVTQTPRYLIKTRGQQVTLSCSPISGHRSVSWYQQTPGQGLQFLFEYFSETQRNKGNFPGRFSGRQFSNSRSEMNVSTLELGDSALYLCASTSAVSEETQYFGPGTRLLVL.

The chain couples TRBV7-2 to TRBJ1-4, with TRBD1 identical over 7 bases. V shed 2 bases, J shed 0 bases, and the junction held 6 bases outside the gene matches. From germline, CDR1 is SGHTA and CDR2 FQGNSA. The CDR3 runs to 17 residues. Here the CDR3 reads CASSLMTGLPTNEKLFF. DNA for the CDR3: TGTGCCAGCAGCTTAATGACAGGGCTTCCAACTAATGAAAAACTGTTTTTT.

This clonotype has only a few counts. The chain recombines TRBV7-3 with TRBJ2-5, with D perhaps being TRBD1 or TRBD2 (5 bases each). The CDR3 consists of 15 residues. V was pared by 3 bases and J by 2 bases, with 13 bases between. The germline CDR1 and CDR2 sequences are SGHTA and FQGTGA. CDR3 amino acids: CASSFSGTGQETQYF. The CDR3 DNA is TGTGCCAGCAGCTTCTCCGGGACCGGGCAAGAGACCCAGTACTTC.

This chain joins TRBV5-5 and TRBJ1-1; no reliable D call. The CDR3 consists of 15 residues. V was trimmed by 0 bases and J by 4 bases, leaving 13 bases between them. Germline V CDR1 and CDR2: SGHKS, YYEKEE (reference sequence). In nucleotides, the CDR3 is TGTGCCAGCAGCTTGGAGCCAGCGGCAGGCACTGAAGCTTTCTTT. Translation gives CASSLEPAAGTEAFF.

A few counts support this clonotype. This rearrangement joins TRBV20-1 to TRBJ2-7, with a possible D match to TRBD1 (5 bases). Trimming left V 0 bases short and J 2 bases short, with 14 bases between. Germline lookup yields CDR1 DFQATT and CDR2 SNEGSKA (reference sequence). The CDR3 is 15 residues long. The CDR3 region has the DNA TGCAGTGCTAGAGATCGCAGGGCAGCTGCCTACGAGCAGTACTTC. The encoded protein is CSARDRRAAAYEQYF.

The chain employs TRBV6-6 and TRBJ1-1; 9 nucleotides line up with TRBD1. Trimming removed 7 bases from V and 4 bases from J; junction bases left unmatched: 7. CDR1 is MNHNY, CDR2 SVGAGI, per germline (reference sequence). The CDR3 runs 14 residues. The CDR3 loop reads CASTRTGEGTEAFF. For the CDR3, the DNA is TGTGCCAGCACCAGGACAGGGGAGGGCACTGAAGCTTTCTTT.

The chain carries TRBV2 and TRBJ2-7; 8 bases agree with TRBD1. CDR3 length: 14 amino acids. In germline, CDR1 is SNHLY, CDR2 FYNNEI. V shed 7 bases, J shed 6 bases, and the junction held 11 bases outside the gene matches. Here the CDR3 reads CASTSGQGTSEQYF. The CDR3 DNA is TGTGCCAGCACGAGCGGACAGGGAACCTCCGAGCAGTACTTC. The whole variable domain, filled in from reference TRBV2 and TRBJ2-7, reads EPEVTQTPSHQVTQMGQEVILRCVPISNHLYFYWYRQILGQKVEFLVSFYNNEISEKSEIFDDQFSVERPDGSNFTLKIRSTKLEDSAMYFCASTSGQGTSEQYFGPGTRLTVT.

CDR3 nucleotide sequence: TGTGCCAGCAGCCAAGCCACATCCGGGGAGCTGTTTTTT. Its translation is CASSQATSGELFF. The rearrangement links TRBV4-2 to TRBJ2-2, with D unresolved. Per germline, CDR1 LGHNA and CDR2 YNFKEQ. This CDR3 is built from 13 residues. V was cut by 1 base and J by 6 bases, with 6 bases left in between.

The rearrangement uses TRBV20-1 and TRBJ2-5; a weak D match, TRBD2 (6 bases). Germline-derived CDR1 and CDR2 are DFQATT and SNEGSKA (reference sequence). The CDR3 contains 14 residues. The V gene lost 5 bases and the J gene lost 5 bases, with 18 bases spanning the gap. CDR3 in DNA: TGCAGTGCTCCGAACCCCCCGGGGGTGGAGACCCAGTACTTC. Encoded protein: CSAPNPPGVETQYF.

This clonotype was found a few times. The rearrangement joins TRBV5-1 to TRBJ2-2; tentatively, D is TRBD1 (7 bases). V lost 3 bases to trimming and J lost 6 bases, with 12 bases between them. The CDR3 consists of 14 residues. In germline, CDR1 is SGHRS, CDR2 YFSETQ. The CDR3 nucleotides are TGCGCCAGCAGCTCCACAGGGGAGGCCGGGGAGCTGTTTTTT. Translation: CASSSTGEAGELFF.

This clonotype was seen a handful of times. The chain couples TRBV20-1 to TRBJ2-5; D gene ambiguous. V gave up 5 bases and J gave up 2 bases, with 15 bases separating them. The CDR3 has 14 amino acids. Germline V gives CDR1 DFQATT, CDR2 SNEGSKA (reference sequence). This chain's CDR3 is CSALHPLGQETQYF. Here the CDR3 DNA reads TGCAGTGCTCTTCACCCCTTGGGGCAAGAGACCCAGTACTTC.

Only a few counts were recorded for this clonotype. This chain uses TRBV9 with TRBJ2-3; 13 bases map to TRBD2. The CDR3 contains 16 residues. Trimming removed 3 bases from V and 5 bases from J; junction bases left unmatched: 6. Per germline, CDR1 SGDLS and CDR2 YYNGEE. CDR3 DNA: TGTGCCAGCAGCGGGACTAGCGGGGGATATGGAGATACGCAGTATTTT. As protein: CASSGTSGGYGDTQYF. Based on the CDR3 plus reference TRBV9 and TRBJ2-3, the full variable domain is DSGVTQTPKHLITATGQRVTLRCSPRSGDLSVYWYQQSLDQGLQFLIQYYNGEERAKGNILERFSAQQFPDLHSELNLSSLELGDSALYFCASSGTSGGYGDTQYFGPGTRLTVL.